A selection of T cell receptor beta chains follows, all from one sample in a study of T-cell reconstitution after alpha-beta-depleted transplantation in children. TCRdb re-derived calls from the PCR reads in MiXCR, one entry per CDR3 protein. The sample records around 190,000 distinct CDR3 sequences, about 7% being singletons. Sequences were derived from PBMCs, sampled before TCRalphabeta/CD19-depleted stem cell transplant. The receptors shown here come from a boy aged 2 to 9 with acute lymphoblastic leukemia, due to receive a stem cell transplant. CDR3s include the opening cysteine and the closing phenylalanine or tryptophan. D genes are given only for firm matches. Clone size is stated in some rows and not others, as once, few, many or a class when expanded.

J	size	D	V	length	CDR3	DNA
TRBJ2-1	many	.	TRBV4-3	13	CASSPTGVNEQFF	TGCGCCAGCAGTCCTACTGGCGTCAATGAGCAGTTCTTC
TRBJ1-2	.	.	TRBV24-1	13	CATSTWAGYGYTF	TGTGCCACCTCCACTTGGGCGGGATATGGCTACACCTTC
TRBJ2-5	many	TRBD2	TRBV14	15	CASSQLAGPQETQYF	TGTGCCAGCAGCCAGCTAGCGGGCCCACAAGAGACCCAGTACTTC
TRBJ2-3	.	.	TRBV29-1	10	CSVGGDTQYF	TGCAGCGTTGGCGGAGATACGCAGTATTTT
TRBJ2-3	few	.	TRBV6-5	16	CASSYSQLGSTDTQYF	TGTGCCAGCAGTTACTCGCAATTGGGGAGCACAGATACGCAGTATTTT
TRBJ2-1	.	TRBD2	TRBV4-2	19	CASSQEEGLAGGPWNEQFF	TGTGCCAGCAGCCAAGAGGAAGGACTAGCGGGGGGGCCATGGAATGAGCAGTTCTTC
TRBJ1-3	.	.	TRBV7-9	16	CASSLYKEFSGNTIYF	TGTGCCAGCAGCTTATATAAGGAGTTCTCTGGAAACACCATATATTTT
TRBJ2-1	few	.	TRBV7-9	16	CASPSGGKGDGNEQFF	TGTGCCAGCCCCAGTGGGGGGAAGGGAGACGGGAATGAGCAGTTCTTC
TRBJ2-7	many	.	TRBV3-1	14	CASSQGHLTYEQYF	TGTGCCAGCAGCCAAGGACACCTCACATACGAGCAGTACTTC
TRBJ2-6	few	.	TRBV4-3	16	CASSQVGSSGANVLTF	TGCGCCAGCAGCCAAGTCGGGAGCTCTGGGGCCAACGTCCTGACTTTC
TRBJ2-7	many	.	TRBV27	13	CASAPRASYEQYF	TGTGCCAGCGCGCCCAGGGCCTCCTACGAGCAGTACTTC
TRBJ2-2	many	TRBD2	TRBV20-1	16	CSARGLAGANTGELFF	TGCAGTGCTAGAGGACTAGCGGGGGCGAACACCGGGGAGCTGTTTTTT
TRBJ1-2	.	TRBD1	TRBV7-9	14	CASSLATGGVGYTF	TGTGCCAGCAGCTTAGCGACAGGGGGCGTTGGCTACACCTTC
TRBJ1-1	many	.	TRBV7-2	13	CASSRFGRTEAFF	TGTGCCAGCAGCCGATTCGGACGGACTGAAGCTTTCTTT
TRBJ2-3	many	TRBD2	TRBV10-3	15	CAISGAGGPGDTQYF	TGTGCCATCAGTGGCGCGGGAGGGCCGGGAGATACGCAGTATTTT
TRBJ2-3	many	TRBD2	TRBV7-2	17	CASSLAPLAGMTDTQYF	TGTGCCAGCAGCTTAGCGCCTCTAGCGGGGATGACAGATACGCAGTATTTT
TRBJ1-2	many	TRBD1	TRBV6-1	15	CASRTSGTGTYGYTF	TGTGCCAGCAGGACTTCCGGGACAGGGACCTATGGCTACACCTTC
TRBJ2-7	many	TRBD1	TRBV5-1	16	CASRMTGGPTVYEQYF	TGCGCCAGCAGGATGACAGGGGGCCCCACCGTGTACGAGCAGTACTTC
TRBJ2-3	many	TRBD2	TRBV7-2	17	CASSLAPPSGGSDTQYF	TGTGCCAGCAGCTTGGCCCCCCCTAGCGGGGGCTCAGATACGCAGTATTTT
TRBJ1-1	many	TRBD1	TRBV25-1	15	CASSEVIQGNAEAFF	TGTGCCAGCAGTGAAGTGATACAGGGGAACGCTGAAGCTTTCTTT
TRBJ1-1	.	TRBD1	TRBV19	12	CASSQGATEAFF	TGTGCCAGTAGCCAGGGGGCTACTGAAGCTTTCTTT
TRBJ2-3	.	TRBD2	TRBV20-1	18	CSAPRLAGAKGATDTQYF	TGCAGTGCCCCCCGGCTAGCGGGAGCCAAAGGAGCCACAGATACGCAGTATTTT
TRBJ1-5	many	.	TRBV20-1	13	CSARGRLARPQHF	TGCAGTGCTAGAGGGCGGCTGGCGCGGCCCCAGCATTTT
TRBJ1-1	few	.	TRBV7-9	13	CASSVGGGTEAFF	TGTGCCAGCAGCGTGGGGGGCGGGACTGAAGCTTTCTTT
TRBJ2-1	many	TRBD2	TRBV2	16	CASSGWTSGGYNEQFF	TGTGCCAGCAGTGGGTGGACTAGCGGGGGCTACAATGAGCAGTTCTTC
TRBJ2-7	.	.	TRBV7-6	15	CASILAPQGRDEQYF	TGTGCCAGCATTTTAGCTCCCCAGGGTAGGGACGAGCAGTACTTC
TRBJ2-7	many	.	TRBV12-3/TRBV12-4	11	CASSSRVEQYF	TGTGCCAGCAGCTCCCGGGTCGAGCAGTACTTC
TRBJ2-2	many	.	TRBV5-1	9	CANTGELFF	TGCGCGAACACCGGGGAGCTGTTTTTT
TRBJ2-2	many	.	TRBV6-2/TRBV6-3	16	CASSYLGVRNTGELFF	TGTGCCAGCAGTTACCTGGGGGTCCGAAACACCGGGGAGCTGTTTTTT
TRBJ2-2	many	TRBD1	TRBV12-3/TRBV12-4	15	CASSSRDRGIGELFF	TGTGCCAGCAGTTCCAGGGACAGGGGAATCGGGGAGCTGTTTTTT
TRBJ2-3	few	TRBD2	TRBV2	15	CASSFGTSGADTQYF	TGTGCCAGCAGTTTCGGGACTAGCGGCGCAGATACGCAGTATTTT
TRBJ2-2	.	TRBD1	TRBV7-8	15	CASSAGTGLPRELFF	TGTGCCAGCAGCGCGGGGACAGGGCTGCCAAGGGAGCTGTTTTTT
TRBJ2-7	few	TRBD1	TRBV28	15	CASRSLQGAKDEQYF	TGTGCCAGCAGGAGCCTACAGGGGGCTAAGGACGAGCAGTACTTC
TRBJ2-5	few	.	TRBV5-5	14	CASSPPPLQETQYF	TGTGCCAGCAGCCCCCCCCCCCTTCAAGAGACCCAGTACTTC
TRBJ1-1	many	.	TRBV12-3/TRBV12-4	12	CASSLRVTEAFF	TGTGCCAGCAGTCTCAGGGTCACTGAAGCTTTCTTT
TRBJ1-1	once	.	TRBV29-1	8	CSDGEAFF	TGCAGCGATGGGGAGGCTTTCTTT
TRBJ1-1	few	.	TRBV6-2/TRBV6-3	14	CASNTRTDSTEAFF	TGTGCCAGCAACACAAGAACAGATAGCACTGAAGCTTTCTTT
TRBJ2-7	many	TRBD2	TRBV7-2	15	CASSLRGGSSYEQYF	TGTGCCAGCAGCTTACGGGGGGGTAGCTCCTACGAGCAGTACTTC
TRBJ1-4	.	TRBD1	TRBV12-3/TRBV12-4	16	CASSHTGGAFGEKLFF	TGTGCCAGCAGTCATACAGGGGGCGCATTTGGCGAAAAACTGTTTTTT
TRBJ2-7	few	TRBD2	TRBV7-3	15	CASSPGGANGIQQYF	TGTGCCAGCAGCCCCGGGGGGGCCAACGGTATCCAGCAGTACTTC